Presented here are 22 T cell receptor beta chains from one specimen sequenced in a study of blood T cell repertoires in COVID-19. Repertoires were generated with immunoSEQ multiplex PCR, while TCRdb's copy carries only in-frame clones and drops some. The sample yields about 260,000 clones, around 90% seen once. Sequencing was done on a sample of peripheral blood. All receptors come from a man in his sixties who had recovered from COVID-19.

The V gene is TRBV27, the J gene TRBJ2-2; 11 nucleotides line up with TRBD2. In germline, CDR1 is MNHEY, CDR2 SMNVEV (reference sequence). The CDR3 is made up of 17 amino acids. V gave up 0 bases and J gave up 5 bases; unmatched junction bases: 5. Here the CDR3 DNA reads TGTGCCAGCAGTTTATCCATAGCGGGGGGGCTAACCGGGGAGCTGTTTTTT. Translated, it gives CASSLSIAGGLTGELFF.

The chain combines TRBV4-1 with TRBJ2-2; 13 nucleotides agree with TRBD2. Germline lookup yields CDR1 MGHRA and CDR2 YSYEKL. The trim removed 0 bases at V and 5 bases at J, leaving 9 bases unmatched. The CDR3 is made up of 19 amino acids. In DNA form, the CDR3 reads TGCGCCAGCAGCCAAGATCCCGGGACTAGCGGGGCTGGTACCGGGGAGCTGTTTTTT. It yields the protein CASSQDPGTSGAGTGELFF.

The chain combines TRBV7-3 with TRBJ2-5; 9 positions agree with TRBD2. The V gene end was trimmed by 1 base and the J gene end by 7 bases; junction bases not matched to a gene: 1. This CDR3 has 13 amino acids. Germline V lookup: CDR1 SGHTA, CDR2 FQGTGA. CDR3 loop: CASSLKAGGTQYF. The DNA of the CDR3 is TGTGCCAGCAGCTTAAAAGCGGGGGGGACCCAGTACTTC.

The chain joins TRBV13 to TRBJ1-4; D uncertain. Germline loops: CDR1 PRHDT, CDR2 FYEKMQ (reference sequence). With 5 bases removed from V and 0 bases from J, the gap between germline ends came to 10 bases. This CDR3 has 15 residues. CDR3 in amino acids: CASSLSRATNEKLFF. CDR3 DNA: TGTGCCAGCAGCCTCTCCCGCGCAACTAATGAAAAACTGTTTTTT. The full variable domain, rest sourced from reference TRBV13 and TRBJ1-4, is AAGVIQSPRHLIKEKRETATLKCYPIPRHDTVYWYQQGPGQDPQFLISFYEKMQSDKGSIPDRFSAQQFSDYHSELNMSSLELGDSALYFCASSLSRATNEKLFFGSGTQLSVL.

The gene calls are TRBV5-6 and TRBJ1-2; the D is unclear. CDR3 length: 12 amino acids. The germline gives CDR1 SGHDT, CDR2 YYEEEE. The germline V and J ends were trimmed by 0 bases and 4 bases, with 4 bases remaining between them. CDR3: CASSLAGYGYTF. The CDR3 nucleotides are TGTGCCAGCAGCTTGGCGGGCTATGGCTACACCTTC.

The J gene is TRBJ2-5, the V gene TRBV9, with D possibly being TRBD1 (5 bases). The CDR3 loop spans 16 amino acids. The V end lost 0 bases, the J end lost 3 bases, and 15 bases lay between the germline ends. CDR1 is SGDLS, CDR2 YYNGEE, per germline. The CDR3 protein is CASSVGMKGLEETQYF. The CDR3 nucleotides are TGTGCCAGCAGCGTAGGAATGAAGGGGCTGGAAGAGACCCAGTACTTC. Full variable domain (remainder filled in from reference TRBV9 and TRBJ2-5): DSGVTQTPKHLITATGQRVTLRCSPRSGDLSVYWYQQSLDQGLQFLIQYYNGEERAKGNILERFSAQQFPDLHSELNLSSLELGDSALYFCASSVGMKGLEETQYFGPGTRLLVL.

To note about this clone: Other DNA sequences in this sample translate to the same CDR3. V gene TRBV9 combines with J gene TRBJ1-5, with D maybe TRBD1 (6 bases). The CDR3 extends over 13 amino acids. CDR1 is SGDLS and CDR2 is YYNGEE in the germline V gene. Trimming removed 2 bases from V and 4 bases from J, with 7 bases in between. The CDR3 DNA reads TGTGCCAGCAGCGTGACAGGAAATCAGCCCCAGCATTTT. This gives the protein CASSVTGNQPQHF.

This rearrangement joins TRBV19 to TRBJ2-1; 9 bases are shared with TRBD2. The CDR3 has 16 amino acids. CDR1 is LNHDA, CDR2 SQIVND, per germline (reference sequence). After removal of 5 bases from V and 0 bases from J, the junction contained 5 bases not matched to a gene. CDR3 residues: CASSLAGVPSYNEQFF. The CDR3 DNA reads TGTGCCAGTAGTTTAGCGGGGGTGCCCTCCTACAATGAGCAGTTCTTC.

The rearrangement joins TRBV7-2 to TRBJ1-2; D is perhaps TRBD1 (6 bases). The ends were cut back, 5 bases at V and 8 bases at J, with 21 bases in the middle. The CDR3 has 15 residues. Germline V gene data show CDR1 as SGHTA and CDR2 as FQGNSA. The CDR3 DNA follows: TGTGCCAGCAGCATTGGAATGCTCAGGGGCGGCGGCTACACCTTC. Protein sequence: CASSIGMLRGGGYTF.

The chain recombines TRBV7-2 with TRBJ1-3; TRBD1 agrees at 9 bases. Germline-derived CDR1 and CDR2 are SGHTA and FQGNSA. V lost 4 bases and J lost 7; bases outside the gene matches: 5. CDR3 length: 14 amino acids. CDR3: CASSSGQGRNTIYF. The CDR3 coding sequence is TGTGCCAGCAGCTCGGGACAGGGAAGGAACACCATATATTTT.

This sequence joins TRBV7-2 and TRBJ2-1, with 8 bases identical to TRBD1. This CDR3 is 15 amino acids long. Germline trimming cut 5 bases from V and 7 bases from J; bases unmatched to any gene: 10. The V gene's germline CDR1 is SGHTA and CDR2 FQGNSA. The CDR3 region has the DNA TGTGCCAGCAGCGGAGTCCCCGGGACAGGTAATGAGCAGTTCTTC. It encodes CASSGVPGTGNEQFF.

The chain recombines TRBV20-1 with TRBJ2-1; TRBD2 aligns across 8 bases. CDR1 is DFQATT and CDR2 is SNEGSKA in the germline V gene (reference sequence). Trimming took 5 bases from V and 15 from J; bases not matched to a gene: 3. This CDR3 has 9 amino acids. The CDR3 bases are TGCAGTGCTGCGGGAGGCCTGTTCTTC. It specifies CSAAGGLFF.

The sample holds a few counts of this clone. This CDR3 is CASSQEETYGYTF. CDR3 sequence (DNA): TGTGCCAGCAGCCAAGAGGAGACCTATGGCTACACCTTC. The chain links TRBV3-1 (or the pseudogene TRBV3-2) to TRBJ1-2, with no clear D. The CDR3 sequence is 13 residues long. Germline CDR1 is LGHDT and CDR2 is YNNKEL (reference sequence). V was pared by 0 bases and J by 4 bases, with 6 bases between.

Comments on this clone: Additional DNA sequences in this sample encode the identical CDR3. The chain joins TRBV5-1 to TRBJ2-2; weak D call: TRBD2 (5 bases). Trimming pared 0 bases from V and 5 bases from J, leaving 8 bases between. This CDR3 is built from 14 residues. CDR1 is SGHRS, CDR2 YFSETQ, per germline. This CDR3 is CASSLATGTGELFF. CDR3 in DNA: TGCGCCAGCAGCTTGGCCACGGGAACCGGGGAGCTGTTTTTT.

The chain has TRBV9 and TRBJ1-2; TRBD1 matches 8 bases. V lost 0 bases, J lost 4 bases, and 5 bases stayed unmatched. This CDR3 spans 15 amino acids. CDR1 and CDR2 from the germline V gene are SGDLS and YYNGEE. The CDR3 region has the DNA TGTGCCAGCAGCGTAGTTGCAGGGGGCGGCTATGGCTACACCTTC. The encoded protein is CASSVVAGGGYGYTF.

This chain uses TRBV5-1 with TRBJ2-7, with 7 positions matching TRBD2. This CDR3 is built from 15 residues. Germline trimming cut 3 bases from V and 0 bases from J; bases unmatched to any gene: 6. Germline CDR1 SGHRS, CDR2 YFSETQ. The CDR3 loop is CASSSKAGPSYEQYF. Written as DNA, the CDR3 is TGCGCCAGCAGCTCCAAAGCGGGGCCCTCCTACGAGCAGTACTTC.

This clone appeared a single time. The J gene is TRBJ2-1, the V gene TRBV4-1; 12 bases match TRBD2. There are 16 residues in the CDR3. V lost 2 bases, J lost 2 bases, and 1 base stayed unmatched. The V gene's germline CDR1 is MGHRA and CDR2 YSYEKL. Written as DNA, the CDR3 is TGCGCCAGCAGCCAAACTAGCGGGGGGCCCTACAATGAGCAGTTCTTC. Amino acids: CASSQTSGGPYNEQFF.

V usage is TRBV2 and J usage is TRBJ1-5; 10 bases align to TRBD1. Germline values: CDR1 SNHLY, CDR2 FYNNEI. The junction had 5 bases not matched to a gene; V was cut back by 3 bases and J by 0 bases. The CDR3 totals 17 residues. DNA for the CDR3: TGTGCCAGCAGTGAGGGACAGGGGCACCGTAGCAATCAGCCCCAGCATTTT. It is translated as CASSEGQGHRSNQPQHF.

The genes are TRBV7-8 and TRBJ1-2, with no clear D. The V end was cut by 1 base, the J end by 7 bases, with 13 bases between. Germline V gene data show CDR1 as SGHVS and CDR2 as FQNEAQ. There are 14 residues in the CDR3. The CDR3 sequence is CASSLVSGGPGYTF. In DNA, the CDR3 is TGTGCCAGCAGCTTAGTTAGCGGTGGTCCTGGCTACACCTTC. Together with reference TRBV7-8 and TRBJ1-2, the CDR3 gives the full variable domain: GAGVSQSPRYKVAKRGQDVALRCDPISGHVSLFWYQQALGQGPEFLTYFQNEAQLDKSGLPSDRFFAERPEGSVSTLKIQRTQQEDSAVYLCASSLVSGGPGYTFGSGTRLTVV.

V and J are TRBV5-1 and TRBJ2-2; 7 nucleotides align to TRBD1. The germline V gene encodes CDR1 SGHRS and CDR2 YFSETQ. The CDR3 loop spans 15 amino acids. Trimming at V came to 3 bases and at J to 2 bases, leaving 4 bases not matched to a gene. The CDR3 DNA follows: TGCGCCAGCAGCTATACAGGGGCCAACACCGGGGAGCTGTTTTTT. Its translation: CASSYTGANTGELFF.

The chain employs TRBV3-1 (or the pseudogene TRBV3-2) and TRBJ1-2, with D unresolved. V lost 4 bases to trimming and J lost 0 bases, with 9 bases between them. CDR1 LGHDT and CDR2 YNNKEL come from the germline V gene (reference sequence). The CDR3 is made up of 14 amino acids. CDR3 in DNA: TGTGCCAGCAGCCGCCAACAGCCTAACTATGGCTACACCTTC. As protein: CASSRQQPNYGYTF.

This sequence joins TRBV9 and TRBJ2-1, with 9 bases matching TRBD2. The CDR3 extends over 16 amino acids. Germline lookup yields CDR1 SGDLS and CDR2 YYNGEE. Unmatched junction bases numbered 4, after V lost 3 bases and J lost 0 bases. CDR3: CASSGSGGSSYNEQFF. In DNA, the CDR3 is TGTGCCAGCAGCGGTAGCGGGGGAAGCTCCTACAATGAGCAGTTCTTC.